This TCR beta chain came from a study of blood T cells in healthy people across ages. This CDR3 has 13 residues. The ends were cut back, 3 bases at V and 4 bases at J, with 10 bases in the middle. Germline CDR1 and CDR2: SGDLS and YYNGEE. PCR was performed a second time for roughly 7 to 12 cycles using a sample-barcoded 5' primer and a J-beta primer mix. Using its own MiXCR run on the 5' RACE reads, TCRdb lists one record per CDR3 protein. The profile covers over 600,000 distinct CDR3 sequences, with more than 55% appearing a single time and 25% to 30% taken by the ten largest. Specimen: blood. The rearrangement links TRBV9 to TRBJ1-1; no definite D call. The TCR comes from a man aged 35-49 years in good health. CDR3 protein: CASSALRATEAFF. The CDR3, as DNA: TGTGCCAGCAGCGCATTAAGGGCCACTGAAGCTTTCTTT.